The TCR beta chain under discussion was sequenced for a study of blood T cell repertoires in COVID-19. The CDR3 length is 13 residues. Trimming shortened V by 6 bases and J by 7 bases, and 12 bases separated the two germline ends. The germline CDR1 and CDR2 sequences are MNHEY and SVGAGI. The count of this clone is one. Assay used: immunoSEQ multiplex PCR; TCRdb lists only in-frame clones, some missing. The data show about 30,000 clones, with about 89% seen just once and around 9.9% held by the top ten. This chain links TRBV6-5 with TRBJ2-2; D not resolved. The sample comprised peripheral blood. The receptor comes from a human donor in a cohort sampled during active COVID-19. Here the CDR3 reads CASSLSVSGELFF. CDR3 nucleotide sequence: TGTGCCAGCAGCCTCTCCGTCAGCGGGGAGCTGTTTTTT.